Included here is one T cell receptor (beta chain) sequence, with context. The CDR3 sequence is 15 residues long. Germline CDR1 KGHSH, CDR2 LQKENI. The V and J ends lost 2 bases and 2 bases, in that order; junction bases with no gene match: 6. Original data processing: Amplification from reference gene primers served as the basis for estimated nucleated cell counts. The table came from immunoSEQ multiplex PCR; TCRdb's copy has only in-frame clones and leaves some out. That table furnishes V, J and clone size, whereas the DNA furnished D and trimming. The table lists 200,000 to 250,000 clones, about nine tenths of them singletons. This record comes from a study of blood T cell repertoires in COVID-19. As for the study in general: COVID-19 samples, acute and convalescent, were from the United States, Italy and Spain. T cells, B-cell-depleted T cells, or PBMCs provided the cDNA or gDNA that served as material.

The receptor was derived from a woman aged 55-70 years with acute or convalescent COVID-19. J is TRBJ2-7 and V is TRBV18; 7 bases fit TRBD1. The specimen sequenced was peripheral blood. CDR3 in amino acids: CASSPATGSAYEQYF. The CDR3 DNA sequence: TGTGCCAGCTCACCAGCGACAGGGTCAGCCTACGAGCAGTACTTC. The whole variable domain, remainder taken from reference TRBV18 and TRBJ2-7, is NAGVMQNPRHLVRRRGQEARLRCSPMKGHSHVYWYRQLPEEGLKFMVYLQKENIIDESGMPKERFSAEFPKEGPSILRIQQVVRGDSAAYFCASSPATGSAYEQYFGPGTRLTVT.